This TCR beta chain was sequenced in a study of cytomegalovirus exposure and HLA in healthy donors. Study-wide background: Membership in the Caucasian-associated ancestry cluster was found for around 81% of 398 genotyped donors.

Sample share makes this clone large. PCR involved 60 Vbeta and 13 Jbeta primers. In the original processing: Later, an analysis found roughly 80 million unique TCR beta chains, and roughly 9.9 million of these were shared. Generated by immunoSEQ multiplex PCR, the TCRdb table keeps only in-frame clones and is missing some. The V and J calls and clone size were taken over from that table, and D and trimming were inferred from the DNA. This sample has some 130,000 clones, with about 73% found just once. The germline CDR1 and CDR2 sequences are MGHRA and YSYEKL. The CDR3 has 16 residues. V was clipped by 4 bases and J by 0 bases, with 10 bases between them.

This receptor was identified in a woman in her sixties in good health and CMV-seropositive. This rearrangement joins TRBV4-1 to TRBJ2-6, with D possibly being TRBD2 (5 bases). Sequencing was done on a sample of PBMCs. For the CDR3, the DNA is TGCGCCAGCAGCCCGGACTGGAGCTCTGGGGCCAACGTCCTGACTTTC. This encodes CASSPDWSSGANVLTF.